This T cell receptor (beta chain) was identified during a study of blood T cell repertoires in COVID-19. CDR1 is MGHRA and CDR2 is YSYEKL in the germline V gene. The CDR3 has 16 amino acids. V lost 3 bases to trimming and J lost 3 bases; unmatched junction nucleotides: 7. Symptom resolution, clearance, or two negative PCRs marked the recovered donors of Cohort 3. TCRdb's copy holds only in-frame clones and misses some; the assay was immunoSEQ multiplex PCR. Of about 250,000 clones in the sample, 85% to 95% were seen once. The TCR sequence derives from a woman under 30 who had recovered from COVID-19. Sequencing was carried out using PBMCs or T cells enriched from blood (not recorded which). The gene calls are TRBV4-1 and TRBJ1-2, with 10 bases identical to TRBD1. The CDR3 is CASSHPETGGYYGYTF. For the CDR3, the DNA is TGCGCCAGCAGCCACCCCGAGACAGGGGGCTACTATGGCTACACCTTC.